One and the same sample provided the 15 T cell receptor beta chains below, sequenced in a study of metastatic and nonmetastatic thyroid tumors. Thyroid surgery had not been preceded by any treatment in any patient. TCRdb re-analyzed the PCR reads through MiXCR. The top ten hold under 13% of the sample, which has 35,000 to 45,000 clones, roughly 28% seen once. The sequencing input was blood. These receptors came from a male donor with papillary thyroid cancer or a benign thyroid nodule (not recorded which). Some clones in this sample may be carry-over from other donors' samples.

This clone appeared many times. V usage is TRBV2 and J usage is TRBJ2-3; D call uncertain. V shed 3 bases and J shed 6 bases, with 1 base lying between them. This CDR3 comprises 10 residues. Germline CDR1 is SNHLY and CDR2 is FYNNEI. CDR3: CASSDDTQYF. CDR3 sequence (DNA): TGTGCCAGCAGTGATGATACGCAGTATTTT.

CDR3 coding DNA: TGTGCCACGAGAGAGCAAAGCGGCTCCTACAATGAGCAGTTCTTC. Residues: CATREQSGSYNEQFF. The rearrangement links TRBV19 to TRBJ2-1; D perhaps matches TRBD2 (5 bases). This CDR3 region has 15 residues. V dropped 10 bases and J dropped 0 bases, with 16 bases sitting between them. Germline V CDR1 and CDR2: LNHDA, SQIVND (reference sequence).

This clone has just a few counts. J is TRBJ2-7 and V is TRBV11-2, with TRBD1 matching 8 bases. The CDR3 covers 16 residues. Germline lookup yields CDR1 SGHAT and CDR2 FQNNGV. V lost 6 bases and J lost 12; bases outside the gene matches: 22. The CDR3 DNA reads as TGTGCCAGCAGTCTCCTAGGTGGGCAGGGGGCCTACGGGCGGTACTTC. It translates to CASSLLGGQGAYGRYF.

This clone was counted a few times. The V gene is TRBV4-2, the J gene TRBJ2-4; the match to TRBD2 covers 10 bases. With V trimmed by 4 bases and J by 0 bases, 12 bases remained unmatched. Germline loops: CDR1 LGHNA, CDR2 YNFKEQ. This CDR3 comprises 19 residues. This chain's CDR3 is CASSRGEASGSLAKNIQYF. CDR3 bases: TGTGCCAGCAGCCGAGGGGAGGCTAGCGGGAGTCTAGCCAAAAACATTCAGTACTTC.

A few counts support this clone. The gene calls are TRBV6-4 and TRBJ2-2, with unresolved D. CDR1 and CDR2 from the germline V gene are MRHNA and SNTAGT. This CDR3 comprises 13 residues. The V end lost 4 bases, the J end lost 4 bases, and 7 bases lay between the germline ends. Here the CDR3 DNA reads TGTGCCAGCAGTGCCGCAGGCACCGGGGAGCTGTTTTTT. It encodes CASSAAGTGELFF.

At least ten counts were recorded for this clone. The chain combines TRBV28 with TRBJ2-5; 7 bases match TRBD1. The CDR3 spans 15 residues. Germline loops: CDR1 MDHEN, CDR2 SYDVKM. V gave up 6 bases and J gave up 3 bases; unmatched junction bases: 10. The CDR3 loop reads CASRTKQGIEETQYF. CDR3 coding DNA: TGTGCCAGCAGAACTAAACAGGGGATCGAAGAGACCCAGTACTTC.

This chain links TRBV6-1 with TRBJ2-7; TRBD2 matches at 10 bases. The germline V gene encodes CDR1 MNHNS and CDR2 SASEGT. This CDR3 is 14 amino acids long. The V gene end was trimmed by 8 bases and the J gene end by 5 bases; junction bases not matched to a gene: 9. DNA for the CDR3: TGTGCCAGCGGCACAGGGCTAGCGGGAGACGAGCAGTACTTC. It yields the protein CASGTGLAGDEQYF.

There are many counts of this clone. This sequence may be a read error, since a much larger clone differs from it by one base. The chain uses TRBV20-1 and TRBJ2-7; D unresolved. V shed 0 bases and J shed 4 bases, with 10 bases lying between them. Germline CDR1 reads DFQATT; CDR2 reads SNEGSKA (reference sequence). The CDR3 has 13 residues. The CDR3 region has the DNA TGCAGTGCTAGAGATCCCCCTCCGTACGAGCAGTACTTC. Translation: CSARDPPPYEQYF.

The chain carries TRBV12-5 and TRBJ1-1; D not resolved. From germline, CDR1 is LGHNT and CDR2 FRNRAP. There are 13 residues in the CDR3. V was trimmed by 7 bases and J by 2 bases, leaving 11 bases between them. CDR3 bases: TGTGCTAGTGCCGCCGACGGAAACACTGAAGCTTTCTTT. Translated: CASAADGNTEAFF.

This clone was seen many times. This rearrangement joins TRBV12-5 to TRBJ1-1, with a possible D match to TRBD1 (5 bases). CDR1 is LGHNT and CDR2 is FRNRAP in the germline V gene. Deletions cut 1 base from V and 4 bases from J, with 7 bases between. The CDR3 is made up of 13 amino acids. The CDR3 here is CASGLGGGTEAFF. CDR3 nucleotide sequence: TGTGCTAGTGGTTTGGGGGGGGGCACTGAAGCTTTCTTT.

This clone showed up just a few times. This chain joins TRBV6-1 and TRBJ2-1, with D possibly matching TRBD1 (6 bases). V was shortened by 3 bases and J by 7 bases, with 10 bases between the two germline ends. This CDR3 is 13 amino acids long. Germline V gives CDR1 MNHNS, CDR2 SASEGT. The CDR3 DNA is TGTGCCAGCAGTGACAGGGGCCCGAATGAGCAGTTCTTC. Encoded protein: CASSDRGPNEQFF.

V is TRBV5-6 and J is TRBJ1-2; the D is unclear. V shed 2 bases and J shed 0 bases, with 5 bases lying between them. This CDR3 spans 13 amino acids. Germline loops: CDR1 SGHDT, CDR2 YYEEEE. The CDR3 protein is CASSFDPNYGYTF. The CDR3 DNA is TGTGCCAGCAGCTTCGACCCTAACTATGGCTACACCTTC.

V gene TRBV4-2 combines with J gene TRBJ2-7; D is perhaps TRBD2 (6 bases). The CDR3 is 16 amino acids. The germline CDR1 and CDR2 sequences are LGHNA and YNFKEQ. V was shortened by 0 bases and J by 1 base, with 13 bases between the two germline ends. This CDR3 reads CASSQDPLAPSYEQYF. CDR3 DNA: TGTGCCAGCAGCCAAGATCCGCTAGCGCCGTCCTACGAGCAGTACTTC.

This clone came up many times. Written as DNA, the CDR3 is TGTGCCAGCAGTGCTAGCGGGGATAGCTCCTACGAGCAGTACTTC. It translates to CASSASGDSSYEQYF. The chain couples TRBV6-1 to TRBJ2-7, with 9 bases matching TRBD2. The CDR3 extends over 15 amino acids. Germline-derived CDR1 and CDR2 are MNHNS and SASEGT. The V and J ends lost 4 bases and 0 bases, in that order; junction bases with no gene match: 4.

This clone was seen a handful of times. The CDR3, as DNA: TGCAGCGGTACAGATAACTATGGCTACACCTTC. Protein: CSGTDNYGYTF. The chain employs TRBV29-1 and TRBJ1-2, with D uncertain. This CDR3 has 11 amino acids. Trimming pared 7 bases from V and 1 base from J, leaving 7 bases between. Germline lookup yields CDR1 SQVTM and CDR2 ANQGSEA.